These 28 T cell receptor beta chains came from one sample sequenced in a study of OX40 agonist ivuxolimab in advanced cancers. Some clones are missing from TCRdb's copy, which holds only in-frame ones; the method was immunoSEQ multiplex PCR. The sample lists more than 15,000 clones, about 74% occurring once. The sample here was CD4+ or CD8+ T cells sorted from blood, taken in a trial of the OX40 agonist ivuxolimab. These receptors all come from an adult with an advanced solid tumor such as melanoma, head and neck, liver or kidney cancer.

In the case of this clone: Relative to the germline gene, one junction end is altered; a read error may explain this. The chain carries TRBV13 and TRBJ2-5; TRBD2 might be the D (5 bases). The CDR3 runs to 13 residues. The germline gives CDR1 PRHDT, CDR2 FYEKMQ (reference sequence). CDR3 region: CAGSLGLEETQYF. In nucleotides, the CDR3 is TGTGCCGGCAGCTTAGGACTGGAAGAGACCCAGTACTTC.

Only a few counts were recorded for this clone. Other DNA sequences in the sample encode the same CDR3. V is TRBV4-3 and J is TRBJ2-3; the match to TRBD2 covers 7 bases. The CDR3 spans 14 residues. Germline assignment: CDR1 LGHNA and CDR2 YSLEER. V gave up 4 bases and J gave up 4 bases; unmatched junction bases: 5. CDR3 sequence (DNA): TGCGCCAGCAGCCCCGGACTAGTAGCAGATACGCAGTATTTT. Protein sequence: CASSPGLVADTQYF.

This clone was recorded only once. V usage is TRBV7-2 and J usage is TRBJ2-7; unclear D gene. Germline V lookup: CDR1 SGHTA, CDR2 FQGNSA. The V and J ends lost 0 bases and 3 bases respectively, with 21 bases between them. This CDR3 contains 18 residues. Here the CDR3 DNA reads TGTGCCAGCAGCTTAGCGCTTCAATCCAGCGCCTACCTCTACGAGCAGTACTTC. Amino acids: CASSLALQSSAYLYEQYF. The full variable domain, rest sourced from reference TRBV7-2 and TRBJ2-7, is GAGVSQSPSNKVTEKGKDVELRCDPISGHTALYWYRQSLGQGLEFLIYFQGNSAPDKSGLPSDRFSAERTGGSVSTLTIQRTQQEDSAVYLCASSLALQSSAYLYEQYFGPGTRLTVT.

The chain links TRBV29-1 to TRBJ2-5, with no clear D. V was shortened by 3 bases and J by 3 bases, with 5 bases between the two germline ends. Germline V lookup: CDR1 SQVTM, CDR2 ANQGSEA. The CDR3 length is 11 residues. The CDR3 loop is CSVDGEETQYF. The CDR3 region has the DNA TGCAGCGTTGACGGTGAAGAGACCCAGTACTTC. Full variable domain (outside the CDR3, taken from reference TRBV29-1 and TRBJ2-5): SAVISQKPSRDICQRGTSLTIQCQVDSQVTMMFWYRQQPGQSLTLIATANQGSEATYESGFVIDKFPISRPNLTFSTLTVSNMSPEDSSIYLCSVDGEETQYFGPGTRLLVL.

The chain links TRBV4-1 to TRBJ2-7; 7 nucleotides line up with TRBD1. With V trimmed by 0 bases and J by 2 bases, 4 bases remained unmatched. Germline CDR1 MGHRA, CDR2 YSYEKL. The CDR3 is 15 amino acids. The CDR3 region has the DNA TGCGCCAGCAGCCAAGACTACAGGGGTGCCTACGAGCAGTACTTC. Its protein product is CASSQDYRGAYEQYF.

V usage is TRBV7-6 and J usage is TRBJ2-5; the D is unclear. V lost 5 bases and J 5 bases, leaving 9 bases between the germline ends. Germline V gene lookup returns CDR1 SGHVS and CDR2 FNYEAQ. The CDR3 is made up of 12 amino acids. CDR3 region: CASSRPYETQYF. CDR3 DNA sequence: TGTGCCAGCAGCCGCCCCTACGAGACCCAGTACTTC.

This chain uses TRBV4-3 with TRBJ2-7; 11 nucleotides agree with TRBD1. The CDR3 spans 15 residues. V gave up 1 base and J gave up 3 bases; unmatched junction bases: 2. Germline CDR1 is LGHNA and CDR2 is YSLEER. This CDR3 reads CASSQGDRGNYEQYF. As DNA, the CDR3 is TGCGCCAGCAGCCAAGGGGACAGGGGGAACTACGAGCAGTACTTC.

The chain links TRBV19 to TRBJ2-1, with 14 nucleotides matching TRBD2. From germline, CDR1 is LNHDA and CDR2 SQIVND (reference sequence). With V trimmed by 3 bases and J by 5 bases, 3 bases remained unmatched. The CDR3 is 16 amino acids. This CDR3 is CASSIQGLAGDNEQFF. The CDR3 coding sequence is TGTGCCAGTAGTATCCAGGGACTAGCGGGGGACAATGAGCAGTTCTTC.

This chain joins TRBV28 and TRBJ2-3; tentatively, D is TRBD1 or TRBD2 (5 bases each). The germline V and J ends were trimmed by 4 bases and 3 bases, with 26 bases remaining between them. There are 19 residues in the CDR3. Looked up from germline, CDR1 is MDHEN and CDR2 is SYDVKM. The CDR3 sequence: CASSSLESFQGEGTDTQYF. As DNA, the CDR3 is TGTGCCAGCAGTTCCCTAGAATCCTTCCAGGGAGAGGGGACAGATACGCAGTATTTT.

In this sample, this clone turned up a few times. The CDR3 is CASSSGGGAYEQYF. DNA of the CDR3: TGTGCCAGCAGTTCTGGGGGAGGAGCCTACGAGCAGTACTTC. The chain carries TRBV27 and TRBJ2-7; TRBD2 might be the D (6 bases). The CDR3 contains 14 residues. The germline V gene has CDR1 MNHEY and CDR2 SMNVEV (reference sequence). V dropped 4 bases and J dropped 2 bases, with 12 bases sitting between them.

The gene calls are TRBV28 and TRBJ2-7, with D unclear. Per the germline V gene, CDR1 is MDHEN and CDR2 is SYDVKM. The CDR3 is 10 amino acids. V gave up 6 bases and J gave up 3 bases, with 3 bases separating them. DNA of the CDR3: TGTGCCAGCAGCCGCTACGAGCAGTACTTC. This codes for CASSRYEQYF.

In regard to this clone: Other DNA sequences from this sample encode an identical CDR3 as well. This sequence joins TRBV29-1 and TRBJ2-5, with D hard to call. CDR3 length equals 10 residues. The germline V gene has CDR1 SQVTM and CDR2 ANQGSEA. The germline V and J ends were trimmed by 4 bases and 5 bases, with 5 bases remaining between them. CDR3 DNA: TGCAGCGTTGTGCTGGAGACCCAGTACTTC. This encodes CSVVLETQYF.

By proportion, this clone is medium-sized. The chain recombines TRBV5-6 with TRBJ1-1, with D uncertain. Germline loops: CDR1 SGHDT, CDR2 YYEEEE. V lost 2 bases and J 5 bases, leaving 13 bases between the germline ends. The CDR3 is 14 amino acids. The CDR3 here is CASSLGILSTEAFF. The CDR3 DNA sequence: TGTGCCAGCAGCTTAGGTATTTTGTCGACTGAAGCTTTCTTT.

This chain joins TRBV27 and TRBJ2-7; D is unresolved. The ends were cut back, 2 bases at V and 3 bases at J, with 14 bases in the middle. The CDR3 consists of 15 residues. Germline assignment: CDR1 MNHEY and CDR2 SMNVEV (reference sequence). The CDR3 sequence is CASSLGSGLYYEQYF. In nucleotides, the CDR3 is TGTGCCAGCAGTTTAGGTTCAGGTCTTTACTACGAGCAGTACTTC.

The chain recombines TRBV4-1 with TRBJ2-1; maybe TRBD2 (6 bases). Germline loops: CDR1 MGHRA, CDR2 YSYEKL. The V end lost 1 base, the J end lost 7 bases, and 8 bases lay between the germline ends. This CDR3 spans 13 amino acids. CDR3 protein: CASSQGLVNEQFF. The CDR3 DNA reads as TGCGCCAGCAGCCAAGGACTAGTGAATGAGCAGTTCTTC.

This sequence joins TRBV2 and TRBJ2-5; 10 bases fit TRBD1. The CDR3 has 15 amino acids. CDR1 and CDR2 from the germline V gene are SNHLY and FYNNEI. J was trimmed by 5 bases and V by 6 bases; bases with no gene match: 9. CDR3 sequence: CASRAPGQGTETQYF. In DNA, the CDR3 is TGTGCCAGCAGGGCACCGGGACAGGGGACGGAGACCCAGTACTTC.

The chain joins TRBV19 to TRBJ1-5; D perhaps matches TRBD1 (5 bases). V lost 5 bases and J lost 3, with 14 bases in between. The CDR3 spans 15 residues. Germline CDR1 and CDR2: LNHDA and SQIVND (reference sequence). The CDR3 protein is CASSLGGTVNQPQHF. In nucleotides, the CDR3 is TGTGCCAGTAGTCTCGGGGGGACTGTCAATCAGCCCCAGCATTTT.

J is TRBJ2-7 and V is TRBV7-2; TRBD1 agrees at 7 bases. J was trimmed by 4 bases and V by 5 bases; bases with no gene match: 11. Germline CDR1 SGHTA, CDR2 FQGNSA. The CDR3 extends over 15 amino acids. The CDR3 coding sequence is TGTGCCAGCAGCCCGATTCCGACAGGGCGGTACGAGCAGTACTTC. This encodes CASSPIPTGRYEQYF.

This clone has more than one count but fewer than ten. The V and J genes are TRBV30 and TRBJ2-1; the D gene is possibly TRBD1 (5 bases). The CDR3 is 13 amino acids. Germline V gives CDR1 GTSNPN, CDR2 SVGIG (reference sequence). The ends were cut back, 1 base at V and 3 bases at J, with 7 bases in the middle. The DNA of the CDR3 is TGTGCCTGGAGTGAGGACAACTACAATGAGCAGTTCTTC. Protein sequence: CAWSEDNYNEQFF.

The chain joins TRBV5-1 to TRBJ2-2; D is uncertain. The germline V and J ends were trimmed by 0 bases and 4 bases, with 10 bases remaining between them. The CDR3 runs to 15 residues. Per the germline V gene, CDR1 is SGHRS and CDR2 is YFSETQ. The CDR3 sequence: CASSLDVDSTGELFF. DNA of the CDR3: TGCGCCAGCAGCTTGGATGTGGATAGCACCGGGGAGCTGTTTTTT.

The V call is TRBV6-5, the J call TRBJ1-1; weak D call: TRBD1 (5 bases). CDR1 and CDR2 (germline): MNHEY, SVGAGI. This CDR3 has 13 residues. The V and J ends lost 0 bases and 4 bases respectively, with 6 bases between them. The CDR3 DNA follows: TGTGCCAGCAGTTACTCACAGGTCACTGAAGCTTTCTTT. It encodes CASSYSQVTEAFF.

The CDR3 nucleotides read TGCGCCAGCAGCCAAGATAGCAGGGGGGCTTCCTACGAGCAGTACTTC. Protein product: CASSQDSRGASYEQYF. The chain carries TRBV4-1 and TRBJ2-7, with a possible D match to TRBD1 (7 bases). CDR3 length: 16 residues. Germline CDR1 and CDR2: MGHRA and YSYEKL. Trimming took 0 bases from V and 1 from J, leaving 13 bases between them.

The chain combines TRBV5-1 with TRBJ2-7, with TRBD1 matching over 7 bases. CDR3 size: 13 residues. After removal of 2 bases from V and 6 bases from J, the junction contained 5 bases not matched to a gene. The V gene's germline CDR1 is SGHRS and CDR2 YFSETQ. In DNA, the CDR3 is TGCGCCAGCAGCTTCGGGACAGTTCCCGAGCAGTACTTC. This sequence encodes CASSFGTVPEQYF.

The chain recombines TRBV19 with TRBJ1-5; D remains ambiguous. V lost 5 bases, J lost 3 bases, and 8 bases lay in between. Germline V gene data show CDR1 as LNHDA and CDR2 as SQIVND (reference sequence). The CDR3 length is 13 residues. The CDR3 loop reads CASSLWINQPQHF. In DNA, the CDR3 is TGTGCCAGTAGTCTCTGGATCAATCAGCCCCAGCATTTT.

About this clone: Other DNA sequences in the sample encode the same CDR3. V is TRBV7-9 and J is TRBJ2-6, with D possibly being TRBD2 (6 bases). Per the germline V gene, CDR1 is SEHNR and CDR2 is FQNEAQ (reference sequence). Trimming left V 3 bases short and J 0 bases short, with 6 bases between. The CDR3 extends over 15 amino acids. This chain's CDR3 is CASSLGGSGANVLTF. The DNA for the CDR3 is TGTGCCAGCAGCTTGGGGGGCTCTGGGGCCAACGTCCTGACTTTC. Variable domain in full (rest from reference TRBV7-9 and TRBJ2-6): DTGVSQNPRHKITKRGQNVTFRCDPISEHNRLYWYRQTLGQGPEFLTYFQNEAQLEKSRLLSDRFSAERPKGSFSTLEIQRTEQGDSAMYLCASSLGGSGANVLTFGAGSRLTVL.

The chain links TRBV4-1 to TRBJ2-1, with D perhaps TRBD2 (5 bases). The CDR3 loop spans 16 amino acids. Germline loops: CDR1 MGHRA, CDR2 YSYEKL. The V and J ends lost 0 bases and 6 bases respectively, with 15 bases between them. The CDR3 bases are TGCGCCAGCAGCCAAGATTGGGCGACTACCACCAATGAGCAGTTCTTC. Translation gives CASSQDWATTTNEQFF.

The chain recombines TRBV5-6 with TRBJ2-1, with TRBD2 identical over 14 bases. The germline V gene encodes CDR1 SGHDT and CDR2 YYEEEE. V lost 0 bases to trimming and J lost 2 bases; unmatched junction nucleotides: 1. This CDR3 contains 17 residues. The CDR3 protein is CASSLGLAGGPYNEQFF. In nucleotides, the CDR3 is TGTGCCAGCAGCTTGGGACTAGCGGGAGGGCCCTACAATGAGCAGTTCTTC.

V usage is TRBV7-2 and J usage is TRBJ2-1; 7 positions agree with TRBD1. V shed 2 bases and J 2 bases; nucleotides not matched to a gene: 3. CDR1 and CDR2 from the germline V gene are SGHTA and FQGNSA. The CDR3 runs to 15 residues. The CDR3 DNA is TGTGCCAGCAGCTTACGGGACAGTCCCTACAATGAGCAGTTCTTC. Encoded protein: CASSLRDSPYNEQFF.